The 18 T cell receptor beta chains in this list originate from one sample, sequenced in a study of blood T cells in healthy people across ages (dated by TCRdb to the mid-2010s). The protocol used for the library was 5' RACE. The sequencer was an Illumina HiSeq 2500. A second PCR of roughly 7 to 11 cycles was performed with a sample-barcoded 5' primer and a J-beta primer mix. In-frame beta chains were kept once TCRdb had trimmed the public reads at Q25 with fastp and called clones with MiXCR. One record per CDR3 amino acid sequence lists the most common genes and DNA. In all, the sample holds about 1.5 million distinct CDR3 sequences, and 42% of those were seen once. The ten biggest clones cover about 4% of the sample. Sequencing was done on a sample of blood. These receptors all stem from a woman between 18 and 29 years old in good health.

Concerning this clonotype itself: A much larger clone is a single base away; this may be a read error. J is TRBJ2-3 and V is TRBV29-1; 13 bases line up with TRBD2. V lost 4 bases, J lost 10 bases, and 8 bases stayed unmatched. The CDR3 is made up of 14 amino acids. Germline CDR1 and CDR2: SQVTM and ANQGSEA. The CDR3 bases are TGCAGCGTTGGGACTAGCGGGGGTCCGGATGCGCAGTATTTT. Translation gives CSVGTSGGPDAQYF.

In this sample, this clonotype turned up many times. The DNA for the CDR3 is TGTGCCAGCACCCGTTCCGATACGCAGTATTTT. Translation gives CASTRSDTQYF. This chain links TRBV7-2 with TRBJ2-3; no reliable D call. Germline values: CDR1 SGHTA, CDR2 FQGNSA. Deletions cut 7 bases from V and 6 bases from J, with 8 bases between. The CDR3 is made up of 11 amino acids.

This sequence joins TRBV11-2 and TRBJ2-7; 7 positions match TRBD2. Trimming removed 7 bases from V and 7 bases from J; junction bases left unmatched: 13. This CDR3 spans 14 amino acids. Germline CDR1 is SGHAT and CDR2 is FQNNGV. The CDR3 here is CASTVAGVSDEQYF. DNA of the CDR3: TGTGCCAGCACCGTGGCGGGAGTATCGGATGAGCAGTACTTC.

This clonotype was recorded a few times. The CDR3 nucleotides are TGTGCCACCTTGGGGGACGGGGGGTTCTTC. Translation gives CATLGDGGFF. This chain joins TRBV6-1 and TRBJ2-1, with D perhaps TRBD2 (6 bases). CDR1 is MNHNS, CDR2 SASEGT, per germline. This CDR3 contains 10 residues. V was cut by 10 bases and J by 15 bases, with 16 bases left in between.

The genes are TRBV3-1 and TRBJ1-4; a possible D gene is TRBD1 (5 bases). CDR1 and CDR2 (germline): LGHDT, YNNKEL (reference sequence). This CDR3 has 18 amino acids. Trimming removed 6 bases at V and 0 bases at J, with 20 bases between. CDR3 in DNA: TGTGCCAGCAGTTTTGGAAACCTAGGGGAGGCAACTAATGAAAAACTGTTTTTT. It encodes CASSFGNLGEATNEKLFF.

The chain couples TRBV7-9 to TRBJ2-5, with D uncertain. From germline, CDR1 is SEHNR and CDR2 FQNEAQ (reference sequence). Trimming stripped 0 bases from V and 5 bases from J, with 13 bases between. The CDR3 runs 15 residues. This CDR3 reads CASSLALSLLETQYF. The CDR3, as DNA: TGTGCCAGCAGCTTAGCGCTAAGCCTTTTGGAGACCCAGTACTTC.

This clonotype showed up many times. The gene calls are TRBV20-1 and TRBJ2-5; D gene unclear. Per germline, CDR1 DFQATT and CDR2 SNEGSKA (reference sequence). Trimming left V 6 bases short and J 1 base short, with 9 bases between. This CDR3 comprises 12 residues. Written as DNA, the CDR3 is TGCAGTGCCCCGAAGTTCCAAGAGACCCAGTACTTC. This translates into CSAPKFQETQYF.

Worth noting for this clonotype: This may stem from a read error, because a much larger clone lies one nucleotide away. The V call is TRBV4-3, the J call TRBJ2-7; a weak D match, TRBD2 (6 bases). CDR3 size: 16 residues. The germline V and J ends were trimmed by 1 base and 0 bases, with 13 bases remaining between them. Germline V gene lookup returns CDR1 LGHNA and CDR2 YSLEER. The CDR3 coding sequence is TGCGCCAGCAGCCAAGCGAGCAGACTAGGCTCCTACGAGCAGTACTTC. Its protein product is CASSQASRLGSYEQYF.

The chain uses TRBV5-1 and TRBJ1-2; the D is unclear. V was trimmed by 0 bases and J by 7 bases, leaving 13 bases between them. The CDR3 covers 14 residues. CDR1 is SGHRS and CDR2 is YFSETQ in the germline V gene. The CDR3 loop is CASSLAQVESGYTF. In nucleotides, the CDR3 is TGCGCCAGCAGCTTGGCCCAGGTTGAGTCTGGCTACACCTTC. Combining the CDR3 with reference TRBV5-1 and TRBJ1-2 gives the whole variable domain KAGVTQTPRYLIKTRGQQVTLSCSPISGHRSVSWYQQTPGQGLQFLFEYFSETQRNKGNFPGRFSGRQFSNSRSEMNVSTLELGDSALYLCASSLAQVESGYTFGSGTRLTVV.

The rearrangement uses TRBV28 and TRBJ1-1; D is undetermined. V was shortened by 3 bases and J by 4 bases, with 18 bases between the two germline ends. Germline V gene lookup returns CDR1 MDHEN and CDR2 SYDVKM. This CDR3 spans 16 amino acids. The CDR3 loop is CASSFPGGHGSTEAFF. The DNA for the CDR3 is TGTGCCAGCAGTTTCCCAGGAGGGCACGGGTCCACTGAAGCTTTCTTT.

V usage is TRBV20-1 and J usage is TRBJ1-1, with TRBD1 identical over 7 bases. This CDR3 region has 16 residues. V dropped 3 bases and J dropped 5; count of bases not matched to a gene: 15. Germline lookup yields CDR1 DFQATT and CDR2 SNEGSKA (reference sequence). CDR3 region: CSARPRPPGGKTEAFF. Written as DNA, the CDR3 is TGCAGTGCTAGGCCCCGGCCCCCAGGGGGTAAGACTGAAGCTTTCTTT.

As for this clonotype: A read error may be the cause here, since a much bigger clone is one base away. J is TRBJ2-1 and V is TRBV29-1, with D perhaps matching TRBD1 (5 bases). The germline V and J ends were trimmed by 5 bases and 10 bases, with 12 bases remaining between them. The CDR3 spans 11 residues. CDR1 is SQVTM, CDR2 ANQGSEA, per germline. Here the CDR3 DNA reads TGCAGCGTTAAGACAGTATACGAGCAGTTCTTC. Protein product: CSVKTVYEQFF.

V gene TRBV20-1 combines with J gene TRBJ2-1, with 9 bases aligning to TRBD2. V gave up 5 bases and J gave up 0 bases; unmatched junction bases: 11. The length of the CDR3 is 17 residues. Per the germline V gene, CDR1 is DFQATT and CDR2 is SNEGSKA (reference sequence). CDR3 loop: CSAPFSGRTSSYNEQFF. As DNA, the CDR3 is TGCAGTGCTCCTTTCAGCGGGAGGACGAGCTCCTACAATGAGCAGTTCTTC.

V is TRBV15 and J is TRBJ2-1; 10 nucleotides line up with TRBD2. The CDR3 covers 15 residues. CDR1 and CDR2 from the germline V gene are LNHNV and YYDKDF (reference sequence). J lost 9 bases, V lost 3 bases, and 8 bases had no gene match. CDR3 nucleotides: TGTGCCACCAGCAGGGCCCTAGCGGGAGAGGCTGAGCAGTTCTTC. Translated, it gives CATSRALAGEAEQFF. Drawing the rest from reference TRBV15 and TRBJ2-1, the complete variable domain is DAMVIQNPRYQVTQFGKPVTLSCSQTLNHNVMYWYQQKSSQAPKLLFHYYDKDFNNEADTPDNFQSRRPNTSFCFLDIRSPGLGDTAMYLCATSRALAGEAEQFFGPGTRLTVL.

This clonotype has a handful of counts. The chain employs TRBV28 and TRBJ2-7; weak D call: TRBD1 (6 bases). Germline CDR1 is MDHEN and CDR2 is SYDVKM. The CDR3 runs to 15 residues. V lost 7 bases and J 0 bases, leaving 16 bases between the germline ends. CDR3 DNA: TGTGCCAGCACTAAAACCCAGGGGACCTCCTACGAGCAGTACTTC. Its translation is CASTKTQGTSYEQYF. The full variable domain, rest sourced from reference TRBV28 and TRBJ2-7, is DVKVTQSSRYLVKRTGEKVFLECVQDMDHENMFWYRQDPGLGLRLIYFSYDVKMKEKGDIPEGYSVSREKKERFSLILESASTNQTSMYLCASTKTQGTSYEQYFGPGTRLTVT.

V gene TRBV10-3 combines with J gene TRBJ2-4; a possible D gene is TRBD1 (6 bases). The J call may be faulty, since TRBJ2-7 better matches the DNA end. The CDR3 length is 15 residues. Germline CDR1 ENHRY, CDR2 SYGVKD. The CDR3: CAISPPQGSGYEQYF. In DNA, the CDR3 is TGTGCCATCAGCCCCCCTCAGGGGTCGGGTTACGAGCAGTACTTC.

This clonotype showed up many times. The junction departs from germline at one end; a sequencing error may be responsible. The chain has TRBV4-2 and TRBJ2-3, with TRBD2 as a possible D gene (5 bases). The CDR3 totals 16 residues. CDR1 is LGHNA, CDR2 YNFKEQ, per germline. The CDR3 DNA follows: TGCGCCAGCAGCCAAGATTATGGTAGCGGCACAGATACGCAGTATTTT. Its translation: CASSQDYGSGTDTQYF.

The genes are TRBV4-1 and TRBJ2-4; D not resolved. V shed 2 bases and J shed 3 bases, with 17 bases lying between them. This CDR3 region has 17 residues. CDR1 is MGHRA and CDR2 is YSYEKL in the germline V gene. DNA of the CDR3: TGCGCCAGCAGCCAATGGTCCGCCCTTGGAGTCAAAAACATTCAGTACTTC. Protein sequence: CASSQWSALGVKNIQYF.